This T cell receptor (beta chain) emerged from a study of cytomegalovirus exposure and HLA in healthy donors. Study conclusions and caveats: Analysis performed later found roughly 17,000 TCR beta sequences associated with HLA alleles at 0.05 false discovery rate. Equally common other TCR beta chains were less clonally expanded than HLA-associated ones, a later analysis found.

Primers included in the PCR were 60 Vbeta and 13 Jbeta primers. Sequencing used immunoSEQ multiplex PCR; TCRdb keeps in-frame clones, though not all of them. The sample has about 120,000 clones, 70% to 80% seen once. As regards this clone: Its specificity is not known.

The receptor was derived from a woman aged 18-29 years in good health and CMV-seronegative. The sequenced material came from PBMCs.

CDR3 sequence: CASSQEGSSYEQYF. The CDR3 DNA reads as TGCGCCAGCAGCCAAGAAGGGAGCTCCTACGAGCAGTACTTC. The chain is built from TRBV4-1 and TRBJ2-7; D might be TRBD2 (5 bases). The germline gives CDR1 MGHRA, CDR2 YSYEKL. Trimming stripped 0 bases from V and 0 bases from J, with 6 bases between. CDR3 size: 14 residues.